The rows below give T cell receptor beta chains drawn from one sample of a study of PD-L1 blockade in urothelial cancer. Produced via immunoSEQ multiplex PCR; TCRdb's table is partial and in-frame only. Among 130,000 or so clones, roughly 80% were seen once, and the ten largest hold 2.5% to 4%. The sequences come from PBMCs, collected around atezolizumab (anti-PD-L1) treatment. Receptors originate from a man over 45 with urothelial cancer. Both conserved end residues are part of each CDR3. The D gene is left open where the match is weak. Clone sizes are given selectively: once, few, many, or a class where the clone is expanded.

size,J,D,V,DNA,CDR3
.,TRBJ1-6,.,TRBV2,TGTGCCAGCAAGCAGGGGTTAACGGTAGGAGGATCACCCCTCCACTTT,CASKQGLTVGGSPLHF
.,TRBJ1-2,.,TRBV27,TGTGCCTTAGGGGGGGCTACTAACTATGGCTACACCTTC,CALGGATNYGYTF
few,TRBJ2-1,.,TRBV7-6,TGTGCCAGCACCAGCGGCCATGAGCAGTTCTTC,CASTSGHEQFF
.,TRBJ1-1,TRBD1,TRBV5-6,TGTGCCAGCAGCTTATTGGGGACAGGGGCGAACACTGAAGCTTTCTTT,CASSLLGTGANTEAFF
.,TRBJ2-1,.,TRBV7-3,TGTGCCAGCAGCTTAGGTCGACAGCATGAGCAGTTCTTC,CASSLGRQHEQFF
.,TRBJ2-7,TRBD2,TRBV7-9,TGTGCCAGCAGCAGCGCGGGAGGGCCCTACGAGCAGTACTTC,CASSSAGGPYEQYF
.,TRBJ2-1,.,TRBV11-2,TGTGCCAGCTGTCGGGACTTATCCTCCTACAATGAGCAGTTCTTC,CASCRDLSSYNEQFF
.,TRBJ2-1,TRBD1,TRBV5-1,TGCGCCAGCAGCGCGGGACAGGTTTACAATGAGCAGTTCTTC,CASSAGQVYNEQFF
.,TRBJ1-1,TRBD1,TRBV6-5,TGTGCCAGCAGAGCTCGGACAGGGGGCTCTACTGAAGCTTTCTTT,CASRARTGGSTEAFF
.,TRBJ2-1,TRBD2,TRBV30,TGTGCCTGGAGCCGCGGACTAGCGGGTGAGCAGTTCTTC,CAWSRGLAGEQFF
few,TRBJ2-7,TRBD2,TRBV7-6,TGTGCCAGCAGCTTAGGGGAGGGAGAGCAGTACTTC,CASSLGEGEQYF
once,TRBJ1-2,.,TRBV7-8,TGTGCCAGCAGCTTAGATTTATCGGACTATGGCTACACCTTC,CASSLDLSDYGYTF
few,TRBJ1-3,.,TRBV30,TGTGCCTGGACCTTAGGGAGGGGAAACACCATATATTTT,CAWTLGRGNTIYF
.,TRBJ1-3,.,TRBV11-2,TGTGCCAGCAGCTTAGTATGGAACAGAGATAGATTACGAAACACCATATATTTT,CASSLVWNRDRLRNTIYF
.,TRBJ1-5,TRBD1,TRBV19,TGTGCCAGTAATTCCGCGACAGGGTATGAGCCCCAGCATTTT,CASNSATGYEPQHF
.,TRBJ1-1,.,TRBV5-1,TGCGCCAGCAGCTTATTTGGGGGGGCGCGGAACACTGAAGCTTTCTTT,CASSLFGGARNTEAFF
.,TRBJ1-1,.,TRBV5-5,TGTGCCAGCAGCTTGGTACAGGCGGAAACTCAAGCTTTCTTT,CASSLVQAETQAFF
.,TRBJ2-4,TRBD2,TRBV18,TGTGCCAGCTCACCGGCGGCTAGCGGAAACATTCAGTACTTC,CASSPAASGNIQYF
.,TRBJ2-7,TRBD1,TRBV11-3,TGTGCCAGCAGCTTAGAGGGGACAGGGGACCACGAGCAGTACTTC,CASSLEGTGDHEQYF
.,TRBJ2-5,TRBD2,TRBV6-6,TGTGCCAGCAGCCAATTGGGACTAACGCAAGAGACCCAGTACTTC,CASSQLGLTQETQYF
few,TRBJ2-3,.,TRBV2,TGTGCCGGATTAGCGGATTTCACAGATACGCAGTATTTT,CAGLADFTDTQYF
.,TRBJ2-7,TRBD1,TRBV28,TGTGCCAGCAGTCCCGGGACAGGGGACACCTACGAGCAGTACTTC,CASSPGTGDTYEQYF
.,TRBJ2-7,.,TRBV30,TGTGCCTGGAGTACTCGCTACGAGCAGTACTTC,CAWSTRYEQYF
.,TRBJ2-2,TRBD2,TRBV28,TGTGCCAGCAACGAGGGAGGGTATGGCGGGGAGCTGTTTTTT,CASNEGGYGGELFF
.,TRBJ2-7,.,TRBV28,TGTGCCAGCAGAGAAGCGACAGTTACCTACGAGCAGTACTTC,CASREATVTYEQYF
.,TRBJ1-2,TRBD1,TRBV6-5,TGTGCCAGCAGTTACTTCGGGACAGGATATGGCTACACCTTC,CASSYFGTGYGYTF
.,TRBJ1-1,TRBD1,TRBV19,TGTGCCAGTAGTCCGCGGGACAGGAGGAACACTGAAGCTTTCTTT,CASSPRDRRNTEAFF
.,TRBJ2-3,TRBD2,TRBV7-3,TGTGCCAGCAGCCGAACTAGCGGGACCTTCACAGATACGCAGTATTTT,CASSRTSGTFTDTQYF
.,TRBJ2-3,.,TRBV28,TGTGCCAGCATTAGTTGGGGCGAGAATACGCAGTATTTT,CASISWGENTQYF
.,TRBJ1-2,.,TRBV5-1,TGCGCCAGCAGCTTCGGTCAGGGTGACTATGGCTACACCTTC,CASSFGQGDYGYTF
.,TRBJ2-2,TRBD2,TRBV9,TGTGCCAGCAGCGTAGTAGCGGGGCGGACCGGGGAGCTGTTTTTT,CASSVVAGRTGELFF
.,TRBJ2-1,TRBD2,TRBV4-2,TGTGCCAGCAGCCAAGATGCTAGCGGGGGCCTCAATGAGCAGTTCTTC,CASSQDASGGLNEQFF
.,TRBJ1-2,.,TRBV18,TGTGCCAGCTCACTAACAGATGGGACACCGAACTATGGCTACACCTTC,CASSLTDGTPNYGYTF
.,TRBJ2-7,.,TRBV5-4,TGTGCCAGCAGCTTCGGGACTGACCATTACGAGCAGTACTTC,CASSFGTDHYEQYF
.,TRBJ1-3,.,TRBV7-3,TGTGCCAGCAGCTACGACGGGAGCTCTGGAAACACCATATATTTT,CASSYDGSSGNTIYF
.,TRBJ2-3,TRBD2,TRBV30,TGTGCCTGGCATTGGGGCGCGGGAGCGGGAGATACGCAGTATTTT,CAWHWGAGAGDTQYF
.,TRBJ2-2,TRBD1,TRBV15,TGTGCCACCAGCAGTCTGCGGGACAGGGGGCGGTCCGGGGAGCTGTTTTTT,CATSSLRDRGRSGELFF
.,TRBJ2-3,.,TRBV5-6,TGTGCCAGCAGCCACCCCCAGGGCTCCACAGATACGCAGTATTTT,CASSHPQGSTDTQYF
.,TRBJ1-1,.,TRBV25-1,TGTGCCAGCAGTGAGGGAGGGAGGGGCACTGAAGCTTTCTTT,CASSEGGRGTEAFF
.,TRBJ1-2,.,TRBV7-9,TGTGCCAGCAGCCAGGACCCGGGATATGGCTACACCTTC,CASSQDPGYGYTF
.,TRBJ2-2,TRBD2,TRBV13,TGTGCCAGCAGCCTAAATCTTCTAGCGGACTCGACCGGGGAGCTGTTTTTT,CASSLNLLADSTGELFF
.,TRBJ2-1,TRBD2,TRBV15,TGTGCCACCAGCGGGGGACTAGCTACCTACAATGAGCAGTTCTTC,CATSGGLATYNEQFF
.,TRBJ1-1,TRBD1,TRBV4-1,TGCGCCAGCAGCCAATACTCGACAGGGGGTCGGACTGAAGCTTTCTTT,CASSQYSTGGRTEAFF
.,TRBJ2-3,.,TRBV27,TGTGCCAGCAGTTCTCTACGGACAGATACGCAGTATTTT,CASSSLRTDTQYF
few,TRBJ1-5,TRBD1,TRBV7-9,TGTGCCAGCAGCCCCGGACAGGGGGCAGGTCAGCCCCAGCATTTT,CASSPGQGAGQPQHF
.,TRBJ2-2,.,TRBV1,TGCACCAGCAGCCAAGAGACTAAAAGCGGGATTAACACCGGGGAGCTGTTTTTT,CTSSQETKSGINTGELFF
once,TRBJ1-2,.,TRBV28,TGTGCCAGCAGTTTAGACGGACTCTATGGCTACACCTTC,CASSLDGLYGYTF
.,TRBJ2-1,TRBD2,TRBV7-3,TGTGCCAGCAGCCGCGAAGGCGGGAGCTCCTACAATGAGCAGTTCTTC,CASSREGGSSYNEQFF
.,TRBJ2-4,.,TRBV4-2,TGTGCCAGCAGCCAAGGGCCTTCAAACATTCAGTACTTC,CASSQGPSNIQYF
.,TRBJ2-5,.,TRBV14,TGTGCCAGCAGCCCAAAGTGGGGCCCGGAGACCCAGTACTTC,CASSPKWGPETQYF
.,TRBJ2-1,TRBD2,TRBV7-2,TGTGCCAGCAGCCCCAGCGGGACCTACAATGAGCAGTTCTTC,CASSPSGTYNEQFF